The 20 T cell receptor beta chains given below trace back to one sample, sequenced in a study of T cells in localized non-small cell lung cancer. Some clones are missing from TCRdb's copy, which holds only in-frame ones; the method was immunoSEQ multiplex PCR. The sample includes 35,000 to 50,000 clones, roughly nine tenths of them seen just once. Material: PBMCs, obtained before any cancer treatment. Receptor source: a woman aged 35 to 69 with stage II lung adenocarcinoma.

The chain couples TRBV7-9 to TRBJ2-7, with TRBD1 identical over 7 bases. This CDR3 spans 18 amino acids. The germline V gene encodes CDR1 SEHNR and CDR2 FQNEAQ (reference sequence). The V and J ends lost 4 bases and 1 base, in that order; junction bases with no gene match: 16. The CDR3 DNA is TGTGCCAGCAGCTCCATGTCGACAGGGTATGGGGGATCCTACGAGCAGTACTTC. Translation: CASSSMSTGYGGSYEQYF.

J is TRBJ2-1 and V is TRBV4-2; D may be TRBD1 or TRBD2 (5 bases each). Trimming shortened V by 5 bases and J by 3 bases, and 20 bases separated the two germline ends. From germline, CDR1 is LGHNA and CDR2 YNFKEQ. This CDR3 has 17 amino acids. The CDR3 sequence is CASSSQNRDGVYNEQFF. CDR3 DNA: TGTGCCAGCAGCTCGCAAAACCGGGACGGGGTCTACAATGAGCAGTTCTTC.

This sequence joins TRBV5-1 and TRBJ2-2; D is unclear. Per the germline V gene, CDR1 is SGHRS and CDR2 is YFSETQ. The germline V and J ends were trimmed by 7 bases and 1 base, with 14 bases remaining between them. The CDR3 loop spans 15 amino acids. The CDR3, as DNA: TGCGCCAGCGGTAAAGGAACCCAGAACACCGGGGAGCTGTTTTTT. It translates to CASGKGTQNTGELFF. The complete variable domain, with remaining parts taken from reference TRBV5-1 and TRBJ2-2, reads KAGVTQTPRYLIKTRGQQVTLSCSPISGHRSVSWYQQTPGQGLQFLFEYFSETQRNKGNFPGRFSGRQFSNSRSEMNVSTLELGDSALYLCASGKGTQNTGELFFGEGSRLTVL.

The rearrangement links TRBV7-8 to TRBJ1-1; no definite D call. V lost 3 bases and J 1 base, leaving 6 bases between the germline ends. Germline V gene data show CDR1 as SGHVS and CDR2 as FQNEAQ. The CDR3 extends over 13 amino acids. The chain's CDR3 is CASSLTENTEAFF. The CDR3 DNA follows: TGTGCCAGCAGCTTGACGGAGAACACTGAAGCTTTCTTT.

The table lists this clone with a count of one. J is TRBJ1-4 and V is TRBV29-1; TRBD1 matches at 8 bases. Looked up from germline, CDR1 is SQVTM and CDR2 is ANQGSEA. The CDR3 is made up of 13 amino acids. The junction had 5 bases not matched to a gene; V was cut back by 6 bases and J by 5 bases. CDR3 sequence: CSVTGTGNEKLFF. CDR3 nucleotide sequence: TGCAGCGTCACCGGGACAGGAAATGAAAAACTGTTTTTT.

The V and J genes are TRBV6-5 and TRBJ2-3; 8 nucleotides line up with TRBD2. The germline CDR1 and CDR2 sequences are MNHEY and SVGAGI. V lost 4 bases to trimming and J lost 4 bases; unmatched junction nucleotides: 10. The CDR3 runs 16 residues. CDR3 in amino acids: CASSSLAGKEADTQYF. CDR3 DNA sequence: TGTGCCAGCAGTTCCTTAGCGGGGAAAGAGGCAGATACGCAGTATTTT.

This rearrangement joins TRBV6-6 to TRBJ2-1, with 8 bases matching TRBD1. Germline lookup yields CDR1 MNHNY and CDR2 SVGAGI (reference sequence). V was clipped by 2 bases and J by 12 bases; unmatched bases: 12. CDR3 length equals 15 residues. The CDR3 sequence: CASSYKSVGQDGQFF. Written as DNA, the CDR3 is TGTGCCAGCAGTTACAAGTCAGTGGGACAGGACGGGCAGTTCTTC.

The CDR3 DNA is TGTGCCAGCAGAGTGGAACAGGACAATGAGCAGTTCTTC. Amino acid sequence: CASRVEQDNEQFF. The chain couples TRBV6-1 to TRBJ2-1; D may be TRBD1 (5 bases). Germline CDR1 is MNHNS and CDR2 is SASEGT. The CDR3 contains 13 residues. The V end was cut by 6 bases, the J end by 5 bases, with 11 bases between.

This chain connects TRBV29-1 to TRBJ1-2, with 8 bases identical to TRBD1. Losses at the gene ends were 3 bases for V and 2 bases for J; bases not matched to a gene: 8. The CDR3 consists of 15 residues. Germline V gene data show CDR1 as SQVTM and CDR2 as ANQGSEA. CDR3 DNA sequence: TGCAGCGTTGAGGACAGGGATGGGACGAACTATGGCTACACCTTC. It specifies CSVEDRDGTNYGYTF.

This clone was observed once. The chain joins TRBV4-2 to TRBJ2-2; no definite D call. V lost 4 bases, J lost 0 bases, and 12 bases lay in between. Per the germline V gene, CDR1 is LGHNA and CDR2 is YNFKEQ. The CDR3 contains 16 residues. The CDR3 bases are TGTGCCAGCAGCCTAAGCCTGACATCGAACACCGGGGAGCTGTTTTTT. Its translation: CASSLSLTSNTGELFF.

This sequence joins TRBV28 and TRBJ2-3; D may be TRBD2 (5 bases). The V and J ends lost 3 bases and 2 bases respectively, with 9 bases between them. The germline V gene has CDR1 MDHEN and CDR2 SYDVKM. This CDR3 comprises 14 residues. Here the CDR3 reads CASSLGGLTDTQYF. DNA for the CDR3: TGTGCCAGCAGTTTGGGCGGGCTCACAGATACGCAGTATTTT. Supplemented by reference TRBV28 and TRBJ2-3, the full variable domain reads DVKVTQSSRYLVKRTGEKVFLECVQDMDHENMFWYRQDPGLGLRLIYFSYDVKMKEKGDIPEGYSVSREKKERFSLILESASTNQTSMYLCASSLGGLTDTQYFGPGTRLTVL.

This clone was found once. The chain uses TRBV28 and TRBJ2-1; 8 bases line up with TRBD1. Trimming took 7 bases from V and 5 from J; bases not matched to a gene: 16. There are 17 residues in the CDR3. CDR1 and CDR2 from the germline V gene are MDHEN and SYDVKM. CDR3 bases: TGTGCCAGCAACAGTCAGGACAGGGCTTTTAGGGACAATGAGCAGTTCTTC. Translation: CASNSQDRAFRDNEQFF.

The chain couples TRBV19 to TRBJ2-1; D gene unclear. The CDR3 extends over 11 amino acids. V lost 6 bases and J lost 15, with 15 bases in between. Looked up from germline, CDR1 is LNHDA and CDR2 is SQIVND (reference sequence). The CDR3 sequence is CASRRRRKGFF. In DNA form, the CDR3 reads TGTGCCAGTAGGCGGAGAAGGAAGGGGTTCTTC.

This chain joins TRBV6-5 and TRBJ1-5; D possibly corresponds to TRBD1 (6 bases). V dropped 0 bases and J dropped 4 bases, with 13 bases sitting between them. The CDR3 extends over 16 amino acids. CDR1 is MNHEY and CDR2 is SVGAGI in the germline V gene. In nucleotides, the CDR3 is TGTGCCAGCAGTTACTCGCCCCAGGGGTCAAATCAGCCCCAGCATTTT. This encodes CASSYSPQGSNQPQHF.

This chain uses TRBV27 with TRBJ2-2; D remains unclear. Germline CDR1 reads MNHEY; CDR2 reads SMNVEV (reference sequence). The CDR3 length is 16 residues. Deletions cut 2 bases from V and 2 bases from J, with 12 bases between. The CDR3 nucleotides read TGTGCCAGCAGTTTAAATGGGCAGGTCAACACCGGGGAGCTGTTTTTT. Its protein is CASSLNGQVNTGELFF.

This chain links TRBV11-2 with TRBJ1-2; perhaps TRBD1 as D (5 bases). V shed 1 base and J shed 8 bases, with 17 bases lying between them. The CDR3 loop spans 15 amino acids. Germline CDR1 and CDR2: SGHAT and FQNNGV. The CDR3 loop is CASSLVDTGTQGYTF. The CDR3 DNA sequence: TGTGCCAGCAGCTTAGTTGACACCGGGACGCAGGGCTACACCTTC.

The rearrangement joins TRBV6-1 to TRBJ1-5; D uncertain. The CDR3 spans 14 residues. Per germline, CDR1 MNHNS and CDR2 SASEGT. V shed 4 bases and J shed 6 bases, with 13 bases lying between them. The CDR3, as DNA: TGTGCCAGCAGTGTCGATTACAAGGGTCAGCCCCAGCATTTT. Amino acids: CASSVDYKGQPQHF.

The chain combines TRBV6-4 with TRBJ2-3; TRBD1 agrees at 9 bases. V trimming: 4 bases; J trimming: 4 bases; junction bases outside the gene matches: 0. Germline V CDR1 and CDR2: MRHNA, SNTAGT. The CDR3 contains 13 residues. CDR3 in DNA: TGTGCCAGCAGTGGACAGGGGGCAGATACGCAGTATTTT. It is translated as CASSGQGADTQYF.

This chain uses TRBV21-1 with TRBJ1-1. TRBV21-1 is shown as a pseudogene. This CDR3 is built from 14 residues. The CDR3 sequence: CASSMGGMNTEAFF. The CDR3 region has the DNA TGTGCCAGCAGCATGGGGGGCATGAACACTGAAGCTTTCTTT.

The chain couples TRBV7-2 to TRBJ2-7; 11 nucleotides agree with TRBD1. Trimming took 2 bases from V and 3 from J; bases not matched to a gene: 6. Germline CDR1 SGHTA, CDR2 FQGNSA. CDR3 length equals 16 residues. The CDR3 DNA sequence: TGTGCCAGCAGCTTATCCCATGGGACAGGGGGCTACGAGCAGTACTTC. Amino acids: CASSLSHGTGGYEQYF.